This T cell receptor (beta chain) stems from a study of T cells in Graves' hyperthyroidism and ophthalmopathy. TCR beta CDR3 regions were amplified from RNA transcripts. TCR CDR3 underwent first-round RT-PCR with the HTBI primer set. TCRdb ran MiXCR on the multiplex PCR reads and lists one entry per CDR3 protein. The sample has about 360,000 distinct CDR3 sequences; 25% are singletons. Per germline, CDR1 MDHEN and CDR2 SYDVKM. The CDR3 sequence is 12 residues long. Trimming at V came to 7 bases and at J to 5 bases, leaving 5 bases not matched to a gene. There are many counts of this clonotype. As yet, its antigen is unknown. General study results and limits: From stable hyperthyroidism, ophthalmopathy was set apart by a 13 V-J model.

The receptor's source is a man aged 50 to 60 with Graves' hyperthyroidism. Sample: blood. This rearrangement joins TRBV28 to TRBJ2-7; 7 nucleotides line up with TRBD2. The CDR3 protein is CASTGGRNEQYF. The CDR3 DNA is TGTGCCAGCACCGGCGGGAGAAACGAGCAGTACTTC.